This TCR beta chain was captured in a study of blood T cells in healthy people across ages. With 7 bases removed from V and 5 bases from J, the gap between germline ends came to 19 bases. Looked up from germline, CDR1 is MRHNA and CDR2 is SNTAGT. This CDR3 is built from 15 residues. Next came a second PCR, run for about 7 to 12 cycles, which used a sample-barcoded 5' primer along with a J-beta primer mix. Every cDNA molecule carried a tag from a template-switch adaptor bearing 12 random nucleotides. TCRdb independently ran MiXCR on the 5' RACE reads; one entry per CDR3 protein. Of about 800,000 distinct CDR3 sequences listed, 20% to 25% are singletons. Findings and limits, study-wide: PBMCs went unsorted, and a conclusive naive versus antigen-experienced comparison was therefore prevented. It was the long-lived donors that had more naive CD4+ cells and higher diversity than aged donors.

Regarding this clonotype: Its cognate antigen is unknown.

This sample was shared with a second study, whose subject was T cells of mothers and their children. As that study records: No clone of persistent microchimeric T cells was detected.

The specimen was blood. The TCR sequence derives from a boy aged 5-17 years in good health. This sequence joins TRBV6-4 and TRBJ2-3, with D maybe TRBD2 (6 bases). The CDR3: CASNIGTEGRDTQYF. DNA of the CDR3: TGTGCCAGCAATATCGGGACGGAGGGGAGAGATACGCAGTATTTT.